This TCR beta chain derives from a study of blood T cell repertoires in COVID-19. The length of the CDR3 is 16 residues. V dropped 4 bases and J dropped 1; count of bases not matched to a gene: 9. In germline, CDR1 is GTSNPN, CDR2 SVGIG (reference sequence). The repertoire was sequenced with immunoSEQ multiplex PCR; TCRdb's copy has only in-frame clones and lacks some. The repertoire holds 110,000 or so clones, with 80% to 90% as singletons. The specimen was peripheral blood. The receptor's source is a woman in her 70s with acute or convalescent COVID-19. The V call is TRBV30, the J call TRBJ2-3; 9 bases are a match to TRBD1. The DNA for the CDR3 is TGTGCCTGGACTTCCCACAGGGGGCCGGGCACAGATACGCAGTATTTT. Translation: CAWTSHRGPGTDTQYF. The entire variable domain, with the rest obtained from reference TRBV30 and TRBJ2-3, is as follows: SQTIHQWPATLVQPVGSPLSLECTVEGTSNPNLYWYRQAAGRGLQLLFYSVGIGQISSEVPQNLSASRPQDRQFILSSKKLLLSDSGFYLCAWTSHRGPGTDTQYFGPGTRLTVL.